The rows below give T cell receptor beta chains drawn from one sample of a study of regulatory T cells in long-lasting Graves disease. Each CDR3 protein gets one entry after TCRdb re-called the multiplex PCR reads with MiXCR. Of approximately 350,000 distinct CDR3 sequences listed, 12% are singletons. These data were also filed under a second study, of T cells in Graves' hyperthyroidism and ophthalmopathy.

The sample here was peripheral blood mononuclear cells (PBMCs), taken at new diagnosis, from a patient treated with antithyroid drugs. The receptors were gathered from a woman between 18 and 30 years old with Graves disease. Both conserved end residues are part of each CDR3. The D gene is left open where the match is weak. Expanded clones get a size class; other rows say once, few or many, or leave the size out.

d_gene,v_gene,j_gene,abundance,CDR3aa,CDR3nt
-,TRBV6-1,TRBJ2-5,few,CASSPYRKIDRETQYF,TGTGCCAGCAGTCCGTACAGGAAGATAGACAGAGAGACCCAGTACTTC
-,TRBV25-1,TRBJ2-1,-,CASSGYLGYNEQFF,TGTGCCAGCAGTGGGTATCTTGGTTACAATGAGCAGTTCTTC
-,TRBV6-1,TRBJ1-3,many,CASRLGNTIYF,TGTGCCAGCAGGTTGGGAAACACCATATATTTT
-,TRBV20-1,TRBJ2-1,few,CSARDSRLYTYNEQFF,TGCAGTGCTAGAGATTCACGACTATACACCTACAATGAGCAGTTCTTC
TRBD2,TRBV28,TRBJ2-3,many,CASSLSGRYHQSTDTQYF,TGTGCCAGCAGTTTGAGCGGGAGGTACCACCAAAGCACAGATACGCAGTATTTT
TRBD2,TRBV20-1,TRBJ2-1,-,CSAPIAGGSYNEQFF,TGCAGTGCTCCAATAGCGGGGGGCTCCTACAATGAGCAGTTCTTC
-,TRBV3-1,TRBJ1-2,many,CASSAGVLTRYYGYTF,TGTGCCAGCAGCGCCGGGGTTTTGACCCGGTACTATGGCTACACCTTC
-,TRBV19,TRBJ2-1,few,CASSIDAGSRGEQFF,TGTGCCAGTAGTATAGACGCCGGTAGTCGGGGTGAGCAGTTCTTC
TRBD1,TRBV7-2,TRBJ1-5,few,CASTQGGGQPQHF,TGTGCCAGCACCCAGGGGGGGGGTCAGCCCCAGCATTTT
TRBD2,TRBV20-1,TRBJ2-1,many,CSARPRGGWSYNEQFF,TGCAGTGCTAGACCACGGGGGGGGTGGTCCTACAATGAGCAGTTCTTC
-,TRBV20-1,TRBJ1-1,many,CSARLRGDTEAFF,TGCAGTGCTCGCCTCAGGGGTGACACTGAAGCTTTCTTT
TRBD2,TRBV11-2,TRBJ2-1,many,CASSPSTSGFYNEQFF,TGTGCCAGCAGCCCTAGTACTAGCGGCTTCTACAATGAGCAGTTCTTC
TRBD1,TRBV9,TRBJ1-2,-,CASSAWDRITTGGYGYTF,TGTGCCAGCAGCGCCTGGGACAGAATAACGACGGGGGGCTATGGCTACACCTTC
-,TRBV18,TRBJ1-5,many,CASSPPILSQPQHF,TGTGCCAGCTCACCACCGATCCTTAGCCAGCCCCAGCATTTT
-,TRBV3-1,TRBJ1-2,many,CASSQGRDEVYF,TGTGCCAGCAGCCAAGGTCGGGACGAGGTCTACTTC
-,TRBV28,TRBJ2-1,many,CASSFAFGSYNEQFF,TGTGCCAGCAGTTTTGCATTCGGCTCCTACAATGAGCAGTTCTTC
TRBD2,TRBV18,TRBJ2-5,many,CASSPLDPSGSWGAQYF,TGTGCCAGCTCACCACTGGACCCTAGCGGCTCCTGGGGGGCCCAGTACTTC
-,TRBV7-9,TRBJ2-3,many,CASSLYDSTDTQYF,TGTGCCAGCAGCCTTTACGACAGCACAGATACGCAGTATTTT
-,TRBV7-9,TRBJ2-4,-,CASSLNQGDLYF,TGTGCCAGCAGCCTAAATCAGGGAGACCTGTACTTC
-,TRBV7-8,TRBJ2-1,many,CASSLAQGNNEQFF,TGTGCCAGCAGCTTAGCGCAGGGAAACAATGAGCAGTTCTTC
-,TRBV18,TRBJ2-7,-,CASSPKDRHGELYEQYF,TGTGCCAGCTCACCAAAGGACCGTCACGGGGAGCTCTACGAGCAGTACTTC
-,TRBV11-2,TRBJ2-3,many,CASSPAAARTDTQYF,TGTGCCAGCAGCCCTGCGGCAGCCCGCACAGATACGCAGTATTTT
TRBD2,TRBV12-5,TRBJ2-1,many,CASGFGLAAKSYNEQFF,TGTGCTAGTGGTTTTGGACTAGCCGCTAAATCCTACAATGAGCAGTTCTTC
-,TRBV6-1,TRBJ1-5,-,CASSEAVRNNQPQHF,TGTGCCAGCAGTGAAGCGGTCCGAAACAATCAGCCCCAGCATTTT
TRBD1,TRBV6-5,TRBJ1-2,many,CASSYDRQGSYTF,TGTGCCAGCAGTTACGATAGACAGGGCAGCTACACCTTC
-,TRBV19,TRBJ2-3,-,CATNPGRPGTTQYF,TGTGCCACCAACCCGGGCCGGCCCGGTACTACGCAGTATTTT
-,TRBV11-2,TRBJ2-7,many,CASSLSRRYSYEQYF,TGTGCCAGCAGCTTATCGCGTCGGTACTCCTACGAGCAGTACTTC
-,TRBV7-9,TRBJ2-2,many,CASSLARRGGVGELFF,TGTGCCAGCAGCTTAGCGCGCCGAGGAGGGGTCGGGGAGCTGTTTTTT
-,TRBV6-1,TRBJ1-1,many,CASSVLGGLTSMNTEAFF,TGTGCCAGCAGCGTACTGGGCGGACTTACCTCGATGAACACTGAAGCTTTCTTT
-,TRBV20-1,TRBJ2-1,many,CSALTRDRYNEQFF,TGCAGTGCTCTGACCCGGGACCGATACAATGAGCAGTTCTTC
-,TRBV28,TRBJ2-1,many,CASSSAGEEQFF,TGTGCCAGCAGTTCCGCTGGGGAGGAGCAGTTCTTC
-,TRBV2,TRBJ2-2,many,CASRDFRDYTGELFF,TGTGCCAGCAGGGACTTCCGGGATTACACCGGGGAGCTGTTTTTT
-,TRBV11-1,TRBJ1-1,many,CASSLLKGMNTEAFF,TGTGCCAGCAGCTTACTCAAGGGTATGAACACTGAAGCTTTCTTT
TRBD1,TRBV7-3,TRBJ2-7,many,CASSQDREALYEQYF,TGTGCCAGCAGCCAAGACAGGGAAGCTCTCTACGAGCAGTACTTC
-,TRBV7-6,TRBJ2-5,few,CASSLVGQTVKETQYF,TGTGCCAGCAGCTTAGTCGGACAGACCGTAAAAGAGACCCAGTACTTC
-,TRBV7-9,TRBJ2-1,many,CASSLPSHEQFF,TGTGCCAGCAGCCTACCTTCCCATGAGCAGTTCTTC
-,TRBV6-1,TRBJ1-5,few,CASSLIRSNQPQHF,TGTGCCAGCAGCCTTATCAGAAGCAATCAGCCCCAGCATTTT
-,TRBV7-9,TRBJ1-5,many,CASSLAGPGNQPQHF,TGTGCCAGCAGCTTAGCCGGCCCAGGGAATCAGCCCCAGCATTTT
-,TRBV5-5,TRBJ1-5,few,CASSLEPNTFTQPQHF,TGTGCCAGCAGCTTGGAACCTAATACTTTCACACAGCCCCAGCATTTT
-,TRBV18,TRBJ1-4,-,CASSGSIGNEKLFF,TGTGCCAGCTCGGGTTCCATCGGCAATGAAAAACTGTTTTTT
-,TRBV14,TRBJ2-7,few,CASSHTGYEQYF,TGTGCCAGCAGCCATACAGGGTACGAGCAGTACTTC
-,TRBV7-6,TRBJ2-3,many,CASSPLTRDTQYF,TGTGCCAGCAGTCCCCTTACTAGGGATACGCAGTATTTT
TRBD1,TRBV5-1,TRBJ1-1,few,CASRSGTVPEAFF,TGCGCCAGCAGGTCCGGGACAGTCCCTGAAGCTTTCTTT
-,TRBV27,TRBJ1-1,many,CASGYSAGTEAFF,TGTGCCAGCGGGTACAGCGCCGGCACTGAAGCTTTCTTT
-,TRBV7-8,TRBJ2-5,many,CASSYTGPLIMGAGETQYF,TGTGCCAGCAGCTACACCGGACCTCTCATCATGGGCGCCGGAGAGACCCAGTACTTC
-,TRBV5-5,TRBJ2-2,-,CASGWTGELFF,TGTGCCAGCGGTTGGACCGGGGAGCTGTTTTTT
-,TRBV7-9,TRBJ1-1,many,CASSSLPGVRTEAFF,TGTGCCAGCAGCTCATTACCCGGGGTGAGGACTGAAGCTTTCTTT
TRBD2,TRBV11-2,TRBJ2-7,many,CASSKASSGRVTSYEQYF,TGTGCCAGCAGCAAAGCGTCCAGTGGGAGGGTCACGTCCTACGAGCAGTACTTC